The rows below give T cell receptor beta chains drawn from one sample of a study of blood T cell repertoires in COVID-19. Clones were read by immunoSEQ multiplex PCR, and TCRdb kept only the in-frame ones, dropping some. This sample yields about 190,000 clones, of which roughly 82% are seen a single time; 7.8% belongs to the top ten. Sequenced material: peripheral blood. Receptors were obtained from a woman aged 60 to 75 with COVID-19, enrolled during active disease. The CDR3 runs from the conserved cysteine through the conserved F or W. The order of the fields is J gene, clone size, V gene, D gene, CDR3 DNA, CDR3 protein. A D gene is named only where the DNA matches it firmly. Size tells how often a clone was seen (once, few, many) or the class of an expanded clone, and some rows leave it out.

TRBJ2-2	-	TRBV29-1	-	TGCAGCGTAAAAGAGACAGGTTGGACCTTGAACACCGGGGAGCTGTTTTTT	CSVKETGWTLNTGELFF
TRBJ2-3	once	TRBV5-5	-	TGTGCCAGCAGCTTATCAGGGGCCCCGGTGGCAGATACGCAGTATTTT	CASSLSGAPVADTQYF
TRBJ2-1	-	TRBV5-6	-	TGTGCCAGCAGCTTGAGGGTCCGGGAGTACAATGAGCAGTTCTTC	CASSLRVREYNEQFF
TRBJ2-4	-	TRBV27	TRBD2	TGTGCCAGCAGCCGCGGGGGGCTGGCCAAAAACATTCAGTACTTC	CASSRGGLAKNIQYF
TRBJ1-1	once	TRBV5-1	TRBD1	TGCGCCAGCAGCCTCCGGGACAGGAACACTGAAGCTTTCTTT	CASSLRDRNTEAFF
TRBJ1-1	-	TRBV21-1	-	-	CASIYPFGEGTEAFF
TRBJ1-1	-	TRBV5-1	TRBD1	TGCGCCAGCAGCTCCGCTTGGACAGGGGAGGCATACACTGAAGCTTTCTTT	CASSSAWTGEAYTEAFF
TRBJ1-5	few	TRBV19	TRBD1	TGTGCCAGTAGTGACCCGGACAGGGGGTTTTGGCAGCCCCAGCATTTT	CASSDPDRGFWQPQHF
TRBJ2-1	-	TRBV19	TRBD1	TGTGCCAGTAGAATCACCGGGACAGGGGTATCCTACAATGAGCAGTTCTTC	CASRITGTGVSYNEQFF
TRBJ2-3	-	TRBV3-1/TRBV3-2	TRBD2	TGTGCCAGCAGACTAGCGGGGGGGCCCGATACGCAGTATTTT	CASRLAGGPDTQYF
TRBJ2-1	-	TRBV27	-	TGTGCCAGCAGTTTGCAACTAATCTCCTACAATGAGCAGTTCTTC	CASSLQLISYNEQFF
TRBJ2-2	-	TRBV18	TRBD2	TGTGCCAGCTCACCACTCCTAGCGGGAGGAACCGGGGAGCTGTTTTTT	CASSPLLAGGTGELFF
TRBJ2-6	-	TRBV7-2	-	TGTGCCAGCAGTCAAGGGGAAGGTGGGGCCAACGTCCTGACTTTC	CASSQGEGGANVLTF
TRBJ1-3	-	TRBV6-5	-	TGTGCCAGCACCTCAACGGGCTCTGGAAACACCATATATTTT	CASTSTGSGNTIYF
TRBJ1-5	-	TRBV9	-	TGTGCCAGCAGCCCCCCGTTAGGAACAGCTAGCAATCAGCCCCAGCATTTT	CASSPPLGTASNQPQHF
TRBJ1-2	-	TRBV24-1	TRBD1	TGTGCCACCAGTGATTTGCGGTCCCGGGACAGGGTTCGGTATGGCTACACCTTC	CATSDLRSRDRVRYGYTF
TRBJ2-2	-	TRBV7-7	-	TGTGCTAGCAGCCAATCCTCGGGGTCCGGGGAGCTGTTTTTT	CASSQSSGSGELFF
TRBJ1-2	once	TRBV3-1/TRBV3-2	-	TGTGCCAGCAGCCACGCAGGCCGCGCAGAGTCCTATGGCTACACCTTC	CASSHAGRAESYGYTF
TRBJ2-1	-	TRBV20-1	TRBD2	TGCACCCCGGGAGGTGAGCAGTTCTTC	CTPGGEQFF
TRBJ2-3	-	TRBV24-1	-	TGTGCCACCAGTGATGCGGGGGCGAACCACGGAGATACGCAGTATTTT	CATSDAGANHGDTQYF
TRBJ2-1	-	TRBV11-2	TRBD2	TGTGCCAGCAGAGTTAGTGGGACTAGGTATTTTGGTCAGTTCTTC	CASRVSGTRYFGQFF
TRBJ1-1	-	TRBV2	-	TGTGCCAGCAGTGGGCTGACAGGTATGTTTGCTGAAGCTTTCTTT	CASSGLTGMFAEAFF